The T cell receptor beta chain under discussion was sequenced for a study of blood T cell repertoires in COVID-19. Overall study context: Sites in the United States, Italy and Spain provided acute and convalescent COVID-19 samples.

The ends were cut back, 6 bases at V and 1 base at J, with 6 bases in the middle. Germline assignment: CDR1 SNHLY and CDR2 FYNNEI. The CDR3 is 12 amino acids. In the original analysis: Reference gene primer amplification gave estimated nucleated cell counts. Sequenced by immunoSEQ multiplex PCR; TCRdb stores in-frame clones only, minus some. V and J calls plus clone size are reproduced from that table; the DNA served to infer D and trimming. This table holds around 260,000 clones, approximately 86% found once. This clone was observed a handful of times. This TCR came from a human donor in a cohort sampled during active COVID-19. The chain employs TRBV2 and TRBJ1-1; no clear D gene. The sample taken for sequencing was peripheral blood. The CDR3 protein is CASRAANTEAFF. For the CDR3, the DNA is TGTGCCAGCAGAGCTGCGAACACTGAAGCTTTCTTT.